The clone carrying this TCR beta chain was detected many times. This sample stems from a study of patients and donors after allogeneic stem cell transplantation. The germline CDR1 and CDR2 sequences are LGHDT and YNNKEL (reference sequence). The CDR3 runs 12 residues. Trimming removed 2 bases at V and 3 bases at J, with 4 bases between. From the RT-PCR reads, TCRdb called clonotypes with MiXCR, one entry per CDR3 protein. The sample includes 200,000 to 250,000 distinct CDR3 sequences, 13% to 15% of them seen just once. J is TRBJ1-1 and V is TRBV3-1; D call uncertain. The sample was blood, either unsorted or a sorted T cell fraction (not recorded which). The source of this sequence is a human donor who was either an allogeneic HSCT recipient or a stem cell or donor lymphocyte infusion donor (not recorded which). It is not recorded whose cells these are; they may come from a transplant donor. The CDR3 DNA reads as TGTGCCAGCAGCCAACTCGACACTGAAGCTTTCTTT. Protein product: CASSQLDTEAFF. The complete variable domain, with remaining parts taken from reference TRBV3-1 and TRBJ1-1, reads DTAVSQTPKYLVTQMGNDKSIKCEQNLGHDTMYWYKQDSKKFLKIMFSYNNKELIINETVPNRFSPKSPDKAHLNLHINSLELGDSAVYFCASSQLDTEAFFGQGTRLTVV.